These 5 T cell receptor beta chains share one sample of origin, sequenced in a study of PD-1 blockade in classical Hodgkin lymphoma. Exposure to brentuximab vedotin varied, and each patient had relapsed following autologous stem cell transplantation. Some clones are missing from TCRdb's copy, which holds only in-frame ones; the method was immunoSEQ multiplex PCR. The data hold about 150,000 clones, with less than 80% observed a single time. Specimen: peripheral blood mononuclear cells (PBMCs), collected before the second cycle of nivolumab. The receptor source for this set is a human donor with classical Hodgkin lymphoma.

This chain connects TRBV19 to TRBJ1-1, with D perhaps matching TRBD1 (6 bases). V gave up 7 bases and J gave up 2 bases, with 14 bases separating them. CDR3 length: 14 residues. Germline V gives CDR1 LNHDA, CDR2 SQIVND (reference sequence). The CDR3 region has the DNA TGTGCCAGTAAAGAGTGGGGGCATAACACTGAAGCTTTCTTT. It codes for CASKEWGHNTEAFF.

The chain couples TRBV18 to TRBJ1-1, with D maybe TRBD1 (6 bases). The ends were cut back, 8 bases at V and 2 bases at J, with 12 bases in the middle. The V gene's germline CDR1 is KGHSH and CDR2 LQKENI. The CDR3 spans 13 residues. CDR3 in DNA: TGTGCCAGCCAAGGACAGTACAACACTGAAGCTTTCTTT. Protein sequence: CASQGQYNTEAFF.

CDR3 in DNA: TGTGCCAGCAGCCCGGGGGGCACTAGCGCGAACACAGATACGCAGTATTTT. Protein sequence: CASSPGGTSANTDTQYF. This sequence joins TRBV7-9 and TRBJ2-3; a possible D gene is TRBD2 (7 bases). The CDR3 totals 17 residues. Germline lookup yields CDR1 SEHNR and CDR2 FQNEAQ (reference sequence). V was clipped by 5 bases and J by 2 bases, with 20 bases between them.

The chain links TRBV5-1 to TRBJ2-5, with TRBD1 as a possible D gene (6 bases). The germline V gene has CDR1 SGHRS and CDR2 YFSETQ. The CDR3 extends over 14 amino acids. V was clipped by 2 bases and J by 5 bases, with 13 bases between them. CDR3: CASSLLQGGETQYF. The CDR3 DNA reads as TGCGCCAGCAGCTTACTACAGGGTGGGGAGACCCAGTACTTC.

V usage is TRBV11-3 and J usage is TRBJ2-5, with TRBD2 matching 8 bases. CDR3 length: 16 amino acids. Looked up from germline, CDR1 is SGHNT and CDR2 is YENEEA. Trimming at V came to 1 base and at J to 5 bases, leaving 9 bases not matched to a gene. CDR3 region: CASSLGITSGVETQYF. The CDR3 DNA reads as TGTGCCAGCAGCTTAGGGATTACTAGCGGTGTGGAGACCCAGTACTTC.